This passage covers 22 T cell receptor beta chains from one sample sequenced in a study of graft-versus-host responses after intestinal transplantation. Clones were read by immunoSEQ multiplex PCR, and TCRdb kept only the in-frame ones, dropping some. This table holds tens of thousands of clones, roughly 90% found once. The antigens these receptors bind are not known. The specimen was unstimulated CD4+ T cells sorted from spleen or lymph node cells, collected before transplant. Receptors originate from a human donor who was the organ donor for an intestinal transplant.

V is TRBV6-6 and J is TRBJ2-7, with D perhaps TRBD2 (5 bases). Trimming shortened V by 7 bases and J by 4 bases, and 23 bases separated the two germline ends. CDR3 length: 16 amino acids. Looked up from germline, CDR1 is MNHNY and CDR2 is SVGAGI (reference sequence). The CDR3 loop reads CASIRPGVSGTYEQYF. The CDR3 coding sequence is TGTGCCAGCATACGGCCCGGGGTTTCCGGAACTTACGAGCAGTACTTC.

The chain employs TRBV5-1 and TRBJ1-2; D might be TRBD1 (5 bases). CDR3 length: 13 residues. Germline V CDR1 and CDR2: SGHRS, YFSETQ. V dropped 2 bases and J dropped 5 bases, with 10 bases sitting between them. This CDR3 reads CASSFDRQYGYTF. CDR3 nucleotide sequence: TGCGCCAGCAGCTTTGACAGACAATATGGCTACACCTTC.

The V call is TRBV5-1, the J call TRBJ1-1, with 12 bases matching TRBD1. Trimming cost V 3 bases and J 10 bases; bases outside gene matches: 10. Germline CDR1 SGHRS, CDR2 YFSETQ. This CDR3 comprises 15 residues. The CDR3 spells CASSWGTGGPKRAFF. CDR3 nucleotide sequence: TGCGCCAGCAGCTGGGGGACAGGGGGCCCCAAGCGAGCTTTCTTT.

The J gene is TRBJ1-6, the V gene TRBV2; D is unresolved. From germline, CDR1 is SNHLY and CDR2 FYNNEI. This CDR3 has 14 amino acids. Trimming stripped 7 bases from V and 6 bases from J, with 13 bases between. CDR3 in DNA: TGTGCCAGCATCTTAGACGGGATTAATTCACCCCTCCACTTT. It yields the protein CASILDGINSPLHF.

This sequence joins TRBV5-1 and TRBJ1-1; D is unresolved. This CDR3 is built from 11 residues. Trimming left V 4 bases short and J 2 bases short, with 3 bases between. Per the germline V gene, CDR1 is SGHRS and CDR2 is YFSETQ. CDR3 loop: CASSQNTEAFF. As DNA, the CDR3 is TGCGCCAGCAGCCAAAACACTGAAGCTTTCTTT.

A single count supports this clone. The J gene is TRBJ1-2, the V gene TRBV7-8, with D perhaps TRBD1 (5 bases). V lost 3 bases, J lost 8 bases, and 19 bases lay in between. CDR1 is SGHVS and CDR2 is FQNEAQ in the germline V gene. The CDR3 covers 15 residues. The CDR3 loop is CASSLGTQGGGGYTF. The CDR3 coding sequence is TGTGCCAGCAGCTTGGGGACCCAGGGAGGCGGCGGCTACACCTTC.

V and J are TRBV6-6 and TRBJ2-1; D uncertain. Trimming stripped 4 bases from V and 0 bases from J, with 13 bases between. The germline gives CDR1 MNHNY, CDR2 SVGAGI (reference sequence). The CDR3 spans 16 residues. The CDR3, as DNA: TGTGCCAGCAGTTCCTTGAGGTCGAGCTCCTACAATGAGCAGTTCTTC. Amino acid sequence: CASSSLRSSSYNEQFF.

The chain recombines TRBV27 with TRBJ1-1; weak D call: TRBD1 (5 bases). Germline V CDR1 and CDR2: MNHEY, SMNVEV (reference sequence). The CDR3 is made up of 17 amino acids. Between the trimmed V and J ends, which lost 2 bases and 0 bases, there was a span of 16 bases. This CDR3 reads CASSLGAGRGVNTEAFF. The CDR3 DNA reads TGTGCCAGCAGTTTAGGCGCAGGGCGCGGTGTGAACACTGAAGCTTTCTTT.

The chain couples TRBV7-2 to TRBJ1-4, with 7 bases fitting TRBD1. The CDR3 length is 14 residues. CDR1 and CDR2 from the germline V gene are SGHTA and FQGNSA. With 5 bases clipped from V and 7 bases from J, the junction kept 7 bases outside the gene matches. CDR3 residues: CASSPTGRGEKLFF. DNA for the CDR3: TGTGCCAGCAGCCCGACAGGGCGGGGTGAAAAACTGTTTTTT.

The rearrangement links TRBV4-3 to TRBJ2-1, with 10 bases aligning to TRBD1. Unmatched junction bases numbered 5, after V lost 3 bases and J lost 6 bases. Germline CDR1 is LGHNA and CDR2 is YSLEER. This CDR3 spans 15 amino acids. The CDR3 DNA reads as TGCGCCAGCAGCCACTCGGGACAGGGGTTCAATGAGCAGTTCTTC. Its translation is CASSHSGQGFNEQFF.

V is TRBV7-2 and J is TRBJ2-7, with 9 bases that match TRBD1. CDR1 is SGHTA, CDR2 FQGNSA, per germline. This CDR3 has 15 residues. V was clipped by 0 bases and J by 2 bases; unmatched bases: 2. The CDR3 sequence is CASSLAGTGTYEQYF. The CDR3 DNA sequence: TGTGCCAGCAGCTTAGCGGGGACAGGGACCTACGAGCAGTACTTC.

The gene calls are TRBV28 and TRBJ2-2, with TRBD2 identical over 9 bases. The CDR3 loop spans 17 amino acids. Per germline, CDR1 MDHEN and CDR2 SYDVKM. V was clipped by 0 bases and J by 6 bases; unmatched bases: 8. The CDR3 protein is CASSLWGVAGGAGELFF. CDR3 DNA: TGTGCCAGCAGTTTATGGGGCGTGGCGGGAGGGGCCGGGGAGCTGTTTTTT.

V is TRBV18 and J is TRBJ2-7; 9 bases agree with TRBD1. The germline gives CDR1 KGHSH, CDR2 LQKENI. J gave up 7 bases and V 2 bases, and 12 bases lay outside the gene matches. This CDR3 contains 16 residues. The CDR3 here is CASSPRMTGGPLEQYF. Written as DNA, the CDR3 is TGTGCCAGCTCACCAAGAATGACAGGGGGACCTCTGGAGCAGTACTTC.

The CDR3 coding sequence is TGTGCCACTCTCCGGGTTTTCCGGGGGAAGACAACTAATGAAAAACTGTTTTTT. Its translation: CATLRVFRGKTTNEKLFF. The rearrangement joins TRBV7-3 to TRBJ1-4; D may be TRBD1 (5 bases). The CDR3 is 18 amino acids. CDR1 and CDR2 from the germline V gene are SGHTA and FQGTGA. V lost 10 bases and J lost 0, with 24 bases in between.

The chain carries TRBV7-2 and TRBJ2-2; D possibly corresponds to TRBD2 (6 bases). Per germline, CDR1 SGHTA and CDR2 FQGNSA. This CDR3 region has 17 residues. Trimming cost V 0 bases and J 6 bases, with 17 bases left between them. The CDR3 DNA sequence: TGTGCCAGCAGCTTAGCGCGGGACCGGTGGGGCGCCGGGGAGCTGTTTTTT. Translated: CASSLARDRWGAGELFF.

This chain links TRBV4-2 with TRBJ2-3; TRBD2 agrees at 9 bases. The CDR3 consists of 17 residues. Germline CDR1 LGHNA, CDR2 YNFKEQ. V was clipped by 0 bases and J by 0 bases; unmatched bases: 4. CDR3 sequence reads: CASSQELAGESTDTQYF. The CDR3 DNA reads as TGTGCCAGCAGCCAAGAGTTAGCGGGAGAAAGCACAGATACGCAGTATTTT.

The chain combines TRBV18 with TRBJ2-1; TRBD2 matches at 8 bases. The germline gives CDR1 KGHSH, CDR2 LQKENI. This CDR3 comprises 16 residues. V shed 1 base and J 1 base; nucleotides not matched to a gene: 3. The CDR3 region has the DNA TGTGCCAGCTCACCACTCGGGACTAGTTCCTACAATGAGCAGTTCTTC. It yields the protein CASSPLGTSSYNEQFF. Looking up the rest from reference TRBV18 and TRBJ2-1 gives the full variable domain: NAGVMQNPRHLVRRRGQEARLRCSPMKGHSHVYWYRQLPEEGLKFMVYLQKENIIDESGMPKERFSAEFPKEGPSILRIQQVVRGDSAAYFCASSPLGTSSYNEQFFGPGTRLTVL.

This clone appeared a few times. The chain is built from TRBV6-5 and TRBJ2-7; TRBD1 is a possible D gene (6 bases). The CDR3 is 13 amino acids. The V end was cut by 4 bases, the J end by 5 bases, with 12 bases between. CDR1 and CDR2 from the germline V gene are MNHEY and SVGAGI. The CDR3 is CASSSRQVNEQYF. CDR3 nucleotide sequence: TGTGCCAGCAGTTCCCGACAGGTCAACGAGCAGTACTTC.

The chain recombines TRBV28 with TRBJ2-3, with 14 positions matching TRBD2. This CDR3 has 20 residues. CDR1 and CDR2 (germline): MDHEN, SYDVKM. With 3 bases clipped from V and 2 bases from J, the junction kept 13 bases outside the gene matches. The CDR3, as DNA: TGTGCCAGCAGTTTCCCGACTAGCGGGAGGGCCCATCTGTTCACAGATACGCAGTATTTT. This encodes CASSFPTSGRAHLFTDTQYF.

The CDR3 DNA is TGTGCCAGCAGCCCCCTAGGGGGCGCGGTTGAAGCTTTCTTT. This encodes CASSPLGGAVEAFF. The chain has TRBV9 and TRBJ1-1; 7 nucleotides align to TRBD1. CDR1 and CDR2 from the germline V gene are SGDLS and YYNGEE. Trimming took 4 bases from V and 7 from J; bases not matched to a gene: 10. The CDR3 has 14 residues.

The chain recombines TRBV27 with TRBJ2-6, with 8 bases fitting TRBD1. In germline, CDR1 is MNHEY, CDR2 SMNVEV (reference sequence). Trimming at V came to 5 bases and at J to 2 bases, leaving 8 bases not matched to a gene. The CDR3 runs to 17 residues. This CDR3 is CASSVWTGSTGANVLTF. CDR3 DNA: TGTGCCAGCAGTGTGTGGACAGGGAGCACTGGGGCCAACGTCCTGACTTTC.

V usage is TRBV5-1 and J usage is TRBJ2-1, with D possibly TRBD1 on 6 matching bases. V was pared by 4 bases and J by 5 bases, with 16 bases between. The CDR3 consists of 15 residues. Germline V lookup: CDR1 SGHRS, CDR2 YFSETQ. The CDR3 nucleotides read TGCGCCAGCAGCCCATCGCCAGGGGAGAACAATGAGCAGTTCTTC. It codes for CASSPSPGENNEQFF.